The clone carrying this TCR beta chain showed up just once. This specimen belongs to a study of blood T cell repertoires in COVID-19. CDR1 KGHSH and CDR2 LQKENI come from the germline V gene. With 5 bases removed from V and 2 bases from J, the gap between germline ends came to 7 bases. The CDR3 is made up of 13 amino acids. Clones were sequenced by immunoSEQ multiplex PCR, and TCRdb holds only the in-frame ones, with some missing. The table includes fewer than 200,000 clones, 65% to 80% detected once. The chain uses TRBV18 and TRBJ2-1, with a possible D match to TRBD2 (5 bases). The receptor comes from a man in his sixties with acute or convalescent COVID-19. What was sequenced was peripheral blood. The CDR3 sequence is CASSTGAYNEQFF. CDR3 nucleotides: TGTGCCAGCTCAACCGGGGCCTACAATGAGCAGTTCTTC. The complete variable domain, with remaining parts taken from reference TRBV18 and TRBJ2-1, reads NAGVMQNPRHLVRRRGQEARLRCSPMKGHSHVYWYRQLPEEGLKFMVYLQKENIIDESGMPKERFSAEFPKEGPSILRIQQVVRGDSAAYFCASSTGAYNEQFFGPGTRLTVL.